This TCR beta chain emerged from a study of cytomegalovirus exposure and HLA in healthy donors. Overall study: An earlier analysis found around 100 million unique TCR beta sequences from about 179 million T cells. About 79% of several hundred genotyped donors fell in the Caucasian-associated ancestry cluster.

The CDR3 is 13 residues long. Germline V gives CDR1 ENHRY, CDR2 SYGVKD. V was shortened by 0 bases and J by 5 bases, with 7 bases between the two germline ends. Study-level findings and limits: Highly shared sequence variants in one cluster were likely a sequencing artifact. The study labeled around 160 TCR beta chains cytomegalovirus-associated.

PCR amplification relied on 60 Vbeta primers (plus 13 Jbeta primers). This table comes from immunoSEQ multiplex PCR, and its TCRdb copy is limited to in-frame clones, with some not included. The repertoire holds 150,000 to 200,000 clones, with 75% to 90% as singletons. As for this clone: What it binds is unknown.

Specimen: PBMCs. The rearrangement uses TRBV10-3 and TRBJ1-1, with D perhaps TRBD1 (6 bases). The clonotype was recovered from a boy aged 2-15 years in good health and CMV-seronegative. The CDR3 spells CAISESRGTEAFF. CDR3 coding DNA: TGTGCCATCAGTGAGTCAAGGGGGACTGAAGCTTTCTTT.